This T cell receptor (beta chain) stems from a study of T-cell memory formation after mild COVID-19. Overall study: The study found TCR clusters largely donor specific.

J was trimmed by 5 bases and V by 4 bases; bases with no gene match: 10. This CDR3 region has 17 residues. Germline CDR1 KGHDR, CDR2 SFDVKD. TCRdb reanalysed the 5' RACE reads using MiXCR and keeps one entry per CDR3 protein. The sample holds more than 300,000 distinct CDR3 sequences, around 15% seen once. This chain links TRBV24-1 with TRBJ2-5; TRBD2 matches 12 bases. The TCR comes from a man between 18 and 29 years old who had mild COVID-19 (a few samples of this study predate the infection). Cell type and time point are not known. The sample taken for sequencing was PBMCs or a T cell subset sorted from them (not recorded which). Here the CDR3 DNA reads TGTGCCACCAGTGACCCGTCCCGGACTAGCGGGATTGAGACCCAGTACTTC. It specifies CATSDPSRTSGIETQYF.